Listed below are T cell receptor beta chains from one sample, sequenced in a study of cytomegalovirus exposure and HLA in healthy donors. Data came from immunoSEQ multiplex PCR; TCRdb stores just in-frame clones and leaves some out. The sample contains about 280,000 clones, around nine tenths of which appear only once. The sequencing sample was made of PBMCs. The receptors here all came from a woman under 30 in good health and CMV-seronegative. The CDR3 runs from the conserved cysteine through the conserved F or W. The D gene is left open where the match is weak. Clone sizes are given selectively: once, few, many, or a class where the clone is expanded.

- TRBJ2-5 TRBV5-1 - TGCGCCAGCAGTCTTCAGGGGCGAGTGGAGACCCAGTACTTC CASSLQGRVETQYF
TRBD2 TRBJ2-3 TRBV10-3 - TGTGCCATCCGCGCCGGAGCGGGAGGGATAGATACGCAGTATTTT CAIRAGAGGIDTQYF
TRBD2 TRBJ2-2 TRBV13 - TGTGCCAGCAGCCGCCTAAATCCCTTCTTAACGGGAGGGCCGGAGGAGCTGTTTTTT CASSRLNPFLTGGPEELFF
- TRBJ1-1 TRBV11-2 - TGTGCCAGCAGCAGTGTCGGTCGGAACACTGAAGCTTTCTTT CASSSVGRNTEAFF
- TRBJ2-5 TRBV28 - TGTGCCAGCACTTTCCTAACCGGAGGGCTGGAGACCCAGTACTTC CASTFLTGGLETQYF
TRBD2 TRBJ2-7 TRBV11-2 - TGTGCCAGCAGCTTAGATAGAGGGGCGAGCGGGAGACAAACCTACGAGCAGTACTTC CASSLDRGASGRQTYEQYF
TRBD1 TRBJ1-2 TRBV6-5 many TGTGCCAGCAGTAAGGACAGGGGGCGAGGCGGCTACACCTTC CASSKDRGRGGYTF
TRBD1 TRBJ1-1 TRBV2 - TGTGCCAGCAGGGACCCCCGACCGGGACAGGGTCAGACTGAAGCTTTCTTT CASRDPRPGQGQTEAFF
- TRBJ1-2 TRBV9 - TGTGCCAGCAGCGTGGACACATTTAACTATGGCTACACCTTC CASSVDTFNYGYTF
TRBD2 TRBJ2-7 TRBV7-2 - TGTGCCAGCAGCTTAAGCCTAGCGGGTAGCTCGTACGAGCAGTACTTC CASSLSLAGSSYEQYF
- TRBJ2-5 TRBV28 - TGTGCCAGCAGTTTATTGCGACAAGAGACCCAGTACTTC CASSLLRQETQYF
- TRBJ1-2 TRBV7-3 few TGTGCCAGCAGCTTAAGTGCAGGGAACTATGGCTACACCTTC CASSLSAGNYGYTF
TRBD2 TRBJ2-2 TRBV7-3 - TGTGCCAGCAGCCCCCGGGGAGGGGCCGGGGAGCTGTTTTTT CASSPRGGAGELFF
TRBD1 TRBJ2-2 TRBV9 - TGTGCCAGCAGCGGGAACGAGGGACAGGGGCTTTCCGGGGAGCTGTTTTTT CASSGNEGQGLSGELFF
- TRBJ1-1 TRBV18 - TGTGCCAGCTCACCACCTAGCGTGAACACTGAAGCTTTCTTT CASSPPSVNTEAFF
- TRBJ1-1 TRBV6-5 - TGTGCCAGCAGTTACTCTTCCGGGGGTGAAGCTTTCTTT CASSYSSGGEAFF
- TRBJ2-7 TRBV11-2 - TGTGCCAGCAGCCATGAAGACAGGTTTTCCTACGAGCAGTACTTC CASSHEDRFSYEQYF
- TRBJ2-3 TRBV6-4 - TGTGCCAGCAGTGACTCGGCAGGGAGCACAGATACGCAGTATTTT CASSDSAGSTDTQYF
- TRBJ1-2 TRBV19 - TGTGCCAGTACCCGAAGGGGGACTAACTATGGCTACACCTTC CASTRRGTNYGYTF
TRBD1 TRBJ1-5 TRBV19 - TGTGCCAGTTCCGAGGACAGGCCCTACTATAGCAATCAGCCCCAGCATTTT CASSEDRPYYSNQPQHF
TRBD1 TRBJ2-7 TRBV10-1 - TGCGCCAGCATTACCGGACAGGGATGGCGGTACGAGCAGTACTTC CASITGQGWRYEQYF
TRBD1 TRBJ1-2 TRBV6-5 - TGTGCCAGCAGCCTGGACAGGGGCAGAGGCTACACCTTC CASSLDRGRGYTF
- TRBJ2-7 TRBV4-2 - TGTGCCAGCAGCCCCACTAACCCTACTGGCGAGCAGTACTTC CASSPTNPTGEQYF
- TRBJ2-3 TRBV6-5 - TGTGCCAGCGGCCGCACAGATACGCAGTATTTT CASGRTDTQYF
TRBD1 TRBJ1-4 TRBV5-4 - TGTGCCAGCAGCTTGGTGACAGGGGTAAGAGAAGAAAAACTGTTTTTT CASSLVTGVREEKLFF
- TRBJ1-1 TRBV5-6 - TGTGCCAGCACGGGGGGGCGAATCATGAACACTGAAGCTTTCTTT CASTGGRIMNTEAFF
TRBD2 TRBJ2-3 TRBV9 - TGTGCCAGCAGCCCCCGACTAGCGGGAGGTCCAGATACGCAGTATTTT CASSPRLAGGPDTQYF
- TRBJ2-7 TRBV30 few TGTGCCTGGAGTGTCGGGGGTCTAGGAACGGAGCAGTACTTC CAWSVGGLGTEQYF
TRBD2 TRBJ2-4 TRBV6-4 - TGTGCCAGCAGTGACTCGAGCGGGAGTCTGATTCAGTACTTC CASSDSSGSLIQYF
TRBD1 TRBJ1-3 TRBV28 - TGTGCCAGTCGACAGGGGGCGTTGGGAGGAGATGGAAACACCATATATTTT CASRQGALGGDGNTIYF
TRBD2 TRBJ2-7 TRBV11-2 once TGTGCCAGCAGCTTGAGCGGGAGAAAATACGAGCAGTACTTC CASSLSGRKYEQYF
- TRBJ1-1 TRBV5-6 - TGTGCCAGCAGCCCCCTGAGAGGGAACCCAAACACTGAAGCTTTCTTT CASSPLRGNPNTEAFF
- TRBJ1-1 TRBV28 once TGTGCCAGCAGTTTAGTGGTGGGGGGGACTGAAGCTTTCTTT CASSLVVGGTEAFF
TRBD1 TRBJ2-1 TRBV25-1 - TGTGCTAGTCGTCGGACAGGGCTCCTCAATGAGCAGTTCTTC CASRRTGLLNEQFF
- TRBJ2-2 TRBV28 once TGTGCCAGCAGTTTGAGTTCGAACACCGGGGAGCTGTTTTTT CASSLSSNTGELFF
TRBD1 TRBJ1-4 TRBV10-2 few TGCGCCAGCACCACCGAAGACAGGGGGCGGGAAAAACTGTTTTTT CASTTEDRGREKLFF
- TRBJ2-5 TRBV5-4 - TGTGCCAGCAGCTATCAAAACCAAGAGACCCAGTACTTC CASSYQNQETQYF
- TRBJ1-4 TRBV2 - TGTGCCAGCAGTGAAGTGGGAGCTGCGGGCGAAAAACTGTTTTTT CASSEVGAAGEKLFF
- TRBJ1-5 TRBV28 - TGTGCCAGCAGGTGGGGGGGGGATCAGCCCCAGCATTTT CASRWGGDQPQHF
TRBD1 TRBJ1-2 TRBV30 few TGTGCCTGGAGTGAGGACAGGGGCTATGGCTACACCTTC CAWSEDRGYGYTF
- TRBJ1-2 TRBV4-1 - TGCGCCAGCAGCCAAGATGGTAGAGCTAACTATGGCTACACCTTC CASSQDGRANYGYTF
- TRBJ2-1 TRBV5-1 - TGCGCCAGCAGCTGGGGGTCGGGGGGCGATGAGCAGTTCTTC CASSWGSGGDEQFF
- TRBJ1-2 TRBV7-8 - TGTGCCAGCAGCTTCTACAGGCTCCAGGTTGATGGCTACACCTTC CASSFYRLQVDGYTF
TRBD1 TRBJ2-7 TRBV7-8 - TGTGCCAGCAGCTCGGGACAGGGCGGCGAGCAGTACTTC CASSSGQGGEQYF
- TRBJ1-4 TRBV5-1 - TGCGCCAGCAGGGTCTCGGATGAAAAACTGTTTTTT CASRVSDEKLFF
- TRBJ2-1 TRBV12-5 - TGTGCTAGTGGTTTGGTACTTACTACGAGGGAGGCACGAGTTTACAATGAGCAGTTCTTC CASGLVLTTREARVYNEQFF
- TRBJ2-7 TRBV6-5 few TGTGCCAGCAGCCCGTGGGACTTCACCGAGCAGTACTTC CASSPWDFTEQYF
- TRBJ2-5 TRBV4-3 - TGCGCCAGCAGCCAAGATCTTGGAGGGAGCGGGGAGACCCAGTACTTC CASSQDLGGSGETQYF
- TRBJ1-1 TRBV28 - TGTGCCAGCAGCCAACCGGGGGGGCGCTTTATCGCGACTGAAGCTTTCTTT CASSQPGGRFIATEAFF
- TRBJ2-7 TRBV7-6 - TGTGCCAGCAGCCCCGGGACAACCCCCTACGAGCAGTACTTC CASSPGTTPYEQYF
TRBD2 TRBJ2-1 TRBV9 - TGTGCCAGCAGCCCCGGACTAGCGGGGGCCTACAATGAGCAGTTCTTC CASSPGLAGAYNEQFF
TRBD2 TRBJ2-7 TRBV27 - TGTGCCAGCAGTTTTTTGTGGGGGGGCGAGCAGTACTTC CASSFLWGGEQYF
TRBD2 TRBJ2-7 TRBV9 once TGTGCCAGCAGCGTGGGGGCTAGCGGGGGGAACGGGCAGTACTTC CASSVGASGGNGQYF